Listed below are T cell receptor beta chains from one sample, sequenced in a study of monozygotic twins with inflammatory bowel disease. TCRdb re-called the 5' RACE reads, yielding one record per CDR3 amino acid sequence without DNA. The sample yields under 350,000 distinct CDR3 sequences, of which the top ten take up over 5%. The sample consisted of blood. The receptors shown here come from a human donor with ulcerative colitis or Crohn's disease, or a healthy co-twin of an affected twin (not recorded which). The CDR3 runs from the conserved cysteine through the conserved F or W.

V gene: TRBV11-2; J gene: TRBJ1-4; CDR3 protein: CASRREWVEKLFF
V gene: TRBV7-9; J gene: TRBJ2-7; CDR3 protein: CASSFPILQGQYF
V gene: TRBV27; J gene: TRBJ2-3; CDR3 protein: CASSFSGSDTQYF
V gene: TRBV20-1; J gene: TRBJ2-1; CDR3 protein: CSARLAGVRNVQFF
V gene: TRBV24-1; J gene: TRBJ2-1; CDR3 protein: CATSDRLAGGRSYNEQFF
V gene: TRBV12-3/TRBV12-4; J gene: TRBJ2-5; CDR3 protein: CASSPSGSGGARETQYF
V gene: TRBV28; J gene: TRBJ1-2; CDR3 protein: CASSSFALGKNYGYTF
V gene: TRBV7-2; J gene: TRBJ2-1; CDR3 protein: CASSLVERGGYNEQFF
V gene: TRBV20-1; J gene: TRBJ2-2; CDR3 protein: CSARVRGLASTGELFF
V gene: TRBV7-2; J gene: TRBJ1-6; CDR3 protein: CASSLRGRLDSPLHF
V gene: TRBV24-1; J gene: TRBJ2-1; CDR3 protein: CATSEPGQAYNEQFF
V gene: TRBV7-9; J gene: TRBJ1-1; CDR3 protein: CASSSGLTEAFF
V gene: TRBV20-1; J gene: TRBJ2-5; CDR3 protein: CSARDRELKTQYF
V gene: TRBV11-2; J gene: TRBJ1-1; CDR3 protein: CASSLGRTGRTEAFF
V gene: TRBV7-2; J gene: TRBJ2-4; CDR3 protein: CASSLASGVKNIQYF
V gene: TRBV11-2; J gene: TRBJ1-4; CDR3 protein: CASSLWLNNEKLFF
V gene: TRBV28; J gene: TRBJ2-5; CDR3 protein: CASSQGGKETQYF
V gene: TRBV12-3/TRBV12-4; J gene: TRBJ1-2; CDR3 protein: CASTRLGGAGGYTF
V gene: TRBV18; J gene: TRBJ1-2; CDR3 protein: CASSPGQQTVGYTF
V gene: TRBV7-9; J gene: TRBJ2-7; CDR3 protein: CASTPGQENYEQYF
V gene: TRBV3-1; J gene: TRBJ1-5; CDR3 protein: CASSQEGSARQPQHF
V gene: TRBV20-1; J gene: TRBJ1-1; CDR3 protein: CSASLGQGASEAFF
V gene: TRBV5-1; J gene: TRBJ2-5; CDR3 protein: CASSWTSGGVAETQYF
V gene: TRBV28; J gene: TRBJ2-5; CDR3 protein: CASRQDLAGGRETQYF
V gene: TRBV6-2/TRBV6-3; J gene: TRBJ2-7; CDR3 protein: CASRGTALYEQYF
V gene: TRBV3-1; J gene: TRBJ1-2; CDR3 protein: CASSPDGNYGYTF
V gene: TRBV7-2; J gene: TRBJ1-3; CDR3 protein: CASSPGAAGNTIYF
V gene: TRBV5-6; J gene: TRBJ2-7; CDR3 protein: CASSLRLSGKIRLDEQYF
V gene: TRBV19; J gene: TRBJ2-1; CDR3 protein: CASSPGLAGHNEQFF
V gene: TRBV30; J gene: TRBJ2-7; CDR3 protein: CAWSPGTGNEQYF
V gene: TRBV3-1; J gene: TRBJ2-5; CDR3 protein: CASSQFLKETQYF
V gene: TRBV12-3/TRBV12-4; J gene: TRBJ2-3; CDR3 protein: CASKLAGGPRTDTQYF
V gene: TRBV10-3; J gene: TRBJ1-1; CDR3 protein: CAISERDEAFF
V gene: TRBV7-9; J gene: TRBJ2-7; CDR3 protein: CASSSSQGGGHSYEQYF
V gene: TRBV12-3/TRBV12-4; J gene: TRBJ2-7; CDR3 protein: CASRTGGSGPPYEQYF
V gene: TRBV7-2; J gene: TRBJ2-2; CDR3 protein: CASSRDINTGELFF
V gene: TRBV5-1; J gene: TRBJ2-5; CDR3 protein: CASSLTGKSETQYF
V gene: TRBV24-1; J gene: TRBJ1-2; CDR3 protein: CATSEGGSNYGYTF
V gene: TRBV4-3; J gene: TRBJ2-7; CDR3 protein: CASSQDPDREQYF
V gene: TRBV4-3; J gene: TRBJ1-4; CDR3 protein: CASSQDLPRDRLFF
V gene: TRBV6-2/TRBV6-3; J gene: TRBJ2-1; CDR3 protein: CASSRTGYYNEQFF
V gene: TRBV28; J gene: TRBJ2-7; CDR3 protein: CASSPGTSGLQAPPF
V gene: TRBV3-1; J gene: TRBJ1-1; CDR3 protein: CASSPRDRGNTEAFF
V gene: TRBV20-1; J gene: TRBJ1-5; CDR3 protein: CSARDWQGKNQPQHF
V gene: TRBV6-5; J gene: TRBJ2-5; CDR3 protein: CASSYSRQGKETQYF
V gene: TRBV6-2/TRBV6-3; J gene: TRBJ2-3; CDR3 protein: CASRGLAGTDTQYF
V gene: TRBV11-2; J gene: TRBJ2-1; CDR3 protein: CASSLSYLDNEQFF
V gene: TRBV12-3/TRBV12-4; J gene: TRBJ2-7; CDR3 protein: CASSFEWENSYEQYF
V gene: TRBV28; J gene: TRBJ2-2; CDR3 protein: CASRPGLAATGELFF
V gene: TRBV20-1; J gene: TRBJ2-5; CDR3 protein: CSARPSFGTSGQETQYF
V gene: TRBV6-6; J gene: TRBJ2-2; CDR3 protein: CASSYQTGELFF
V gene: TRBV20-1; J gene: TRBJ1-5; CDR3 protein: CSAMTGLGQPQHF
V gene: TRBV5-6; J gene: TRBJ2-7; CDR3 protein: CASSSPNRGTYEQYF
V gene: TRBV5-5; J gene: TRBJ2-7; CDR3 protein: CASSLEAQALYEQYF